The 18 T cell receptor beta chains reported below all come from one sample, sequenced in a study of T cell repertoires in ileal Crohn's disease. The protocol was immunoSEQ multiplex PCR, while the TCRdb copy is restricted to in-frame clones and leaves out a portion. The data contain a few thousand clones, approximately 77% of them singletons. Time point of the sample: proximal margin of the surgical specimen (macroscopically non-inflamed). The specimen sequenced was ileal tissue. The receptor source for this set is an adult with Crohn's disease.

The gene calls are TRBV7-4 and TRBJ1-6; D gene ambiguous. Between the trimmed V and J ends, which lost 6 bases and 7 bases, there was a span of 13 bases. Germline-derived CDR1 and CDR2 are SGHVT and SQSDAQ. The CDR3 has 14 residues. In DNA, the CDR3 is TGTGCCAGCAGTTCCGGGAGTTGGAATTCACCCCTCCACTTT. It codes for CASSSGSWNSPLHF.

The chain joins TRBV15 to TRBJ2-3; no reliable D call. Germline V gene lookup returns CDR1 LNHNV and CDR2 YYDKDF (reference sequence). Trimming took 1 base from V and 1 from J, leaving 12 bases between them. CDR3 length equals 16 residues. CDR3 nucleotides: TGTGCCACCAGCAGAGGTAGGGTTGAGGGCACAGATACGCAGTATTTT. Protein sequence: CATSRGRVEGTDTQYF.

V usage is TRBV18 and J usage is TRBJ1-1; TRBD1 matches 9 bases. J was trimmed by 5 bases and V by 2 bases; bases with no gene match: 3. The CDR3 totals 14 residues. Germline CDR1 and CDR2: KGHSH and LQKENI. CDR3 residues: CASSPGTGQTEAFF. The CDR3 DNA is TGTGCCAGCTCACCAGGGACAGGGCAGACTGAAGCTTTCTTT.

J is TRBJ2-3 and V is TRBV4-2; D not resolved. V was trimmed by 0 bases and J by 0 bases, leaving 7 bases between them. The germline gives CDR1 LGHNA, CDR2 YNFKEQ. This CDR3 spans 15 amino acids. CDR3 DNA sequence: TGTGCCAGCAGCCAAGATGAAAGGAGCACAGATACGCAGTATTTT. This codes for CASSQDERSTDTQYF.

The chain links TRBV5-4 to TRBJ2-7, with D possibly TRBD1 on 7 matching bases. The CDR3 length is 14 residues. Germline CDR1 SGHNT, CDR2 YYREEE (reference sequence). V shed 3 bases and J shed 5 bases, with 15 bases lying between them. The CDR3 reads CASSWAGGSDEQYF. The DNA of the CDR3 is TGTGCCAGCAGCTGGGCAGGGGGGTCCGACGAGCAGTACTTC.

CDR3 in amino acids: CASSPPYSQGEQYF. The CDR3 bases are TGTGCCAGCTCACCACCGTATTCGCAGGGCGAGCAGTACTTC. This chain uses TRBV18 with TRBJ2-7, with D possibly being TRBD1 (5 bases). Trimming left V 0 bases short and J 6 bases short, with 12 bases between. The germline V gene has CDR1 KGHSH and CDR2 LQKENI. This CDR3 region has 14 residues.

The sample holds a few counts of this clone. V and J are TRBV2 and TRBJ1-1, with 8 bases that match TRBD1. V shed 4 bases and J 3 bases; nucleotides not matched to a gene: 10. The CDR3 has 16 amino acids. From germline, CDR1 is SNHLY and CDR2 FYNNEI. CDR3 DNA: TGTGCCAGCAGTGGCCCCGCAACAGGGGGAGACACTGAAGCTTTCTTT. Translation gives CASSGPATGGDTEAFF.

The rearrangement joins TRBV27 to TRBJ1-1; TRBD1 matches 10 bases. The CDR3 runs to 13 residues. The germline V gene has CDR1 MNHEY and CDR2 SMNVEV (reference sequence). The V and J ends lost 8 bases and 0 bases, in that order; junction bases with no gene match: 0. The CDR3 coding sequence is TGTGCCAGCGGACAGGGGGTGAACACTGAAGCTTTCTTT. The encoded protein is CASGQGVNTEAFF.

CDR3 sequence: CASSASSGGNSYTF. The CDR3 nucleotides read TGTGCCAGCTCAGCATCTTCAGGGGGCAATAGCTACACCTTC. This chain links TRBV18 with TRBJ1-2, with 8 bases that match TRBD1. There are 14 residues in the CDR3. Germline trimming cut 5 bases from V and 9 bases from J; bases unmatched to any gene: 11. Germline lookup yields CDR1 KGHSH and CDR2 LQKENI. The full variable domain, with the rest looked up from reference TRBV18 and TRBJ1-2, is NAGVMQNPRHLVRRRGQEARLRCSPMKGHSHVYWYRQLPEEGLKFMVYLQKENIIDESGMPKERFSAEFPKEGPSILRIQQVVRGDSAAYFCASSASSGGNSYTFGSGTRLTVV.

This chain links TRBV2 with TRBJ2-3; D gene unclear. Trimming removed 3 bases at V and 4 bases at J, with 8 bases between. This CDR3 contains 13 residues. CDR1 SNHLY and CDR2 FYNNEI come from the germline V gene. CDR3 residues: CASSDRRSDTQYF. CDR3 sequence (DNA): TGTGCCAGCAGTGATCGACGATCAGATACGCAGTATTTT. The full variable domain, with the rest looked up from reference TRBV2 and TRBJ2-3, is EPEVTQTPSHQVTQMGQEVILRCVPISNHLYFYWYRQILGQKVEFLVSFYNNEISEKSEIFDDQFSVERPDGSNFTLKIRSTKLEDSAMYFCASSDRRSDTQYFGPGTRLTVL.

This CDR3 reads CASSSSLSTGELFF. Written as DNA, the CDR3 is TGTGCCAGCAGCTCCTCATTGAGTACCGGGGAGCTGTTTTTT. The chain is built from TRBV5-4 and TRBJ2-2, with no clear D. The CDR3 contains 14 residues. Germline CDR1 reads SGHNT; CDR2 reads YYREEE (reference sequence). Trimming removed 3 bases at V and 5 bases at J, with 11 bases between.

The chain employs TRBV6-1 and TRBJ1-1; 9 positions agree with TRBD1. Trimming cost V 1 base and J 4 bases; bases outside gene matches: 1. The CDR3 is 14 amino acids. CDR1 is MNHNS and CDR2 is SASEGT in the germline V gene. This chain's CDR3 is CASSEGTGVTEAFF. The CDR3, as DNA: TGTGCCAGCAGTGAAGGGACAGGGGTCACTGAAGCTTTCTTT.

This chain uses TRBV14 with TRBJ2-3, with 15 nucleotides matching TRBD2. From germline, CDR1 is SGHDN and CDR2 FVKESK. The V segment lost 4 bases and the J segment 2 bases; nucleotides outside the gene matches: 1. This CDR3 is built from 16 residues. This chain's CDR3 is CASSRTSGGVTDTQYF. DNA for the CDR3: TGTGCCAGCAGCCGGACTAGCGGGGGGGTCACAGATACGCAGTATTTT.

The V gene is TRBV29-1, the J gene TRBJ2-1, with 7 bases matching TRBD2. The CDR3 loop spans 11 amino acids. V lost 7 bases and J lost 6; bases outside the gene matches: 3. In germline, CDR1 is SQVTM, CDR2 ANQGSEA. Here the CDR3 DNA reads TGCAGCGCTGGACTAGGCAATGAGCAGTTCTTC. Its translation is CSAGLGNEQFF.

This chain uses TRBV7-2 with TRBJ1-3; maybe TRBD1 (6 bases). The germline V gene has CDR1 SGHTA and CDR2 FQGNSA. The CDR3 is made up of 15 amino acids. V dropped 5 bases and J dropped 3 bases, with 14 bases sitting between them. This CDR3 reads CASSPTRGGGNTIYF. The CDR3 DNA follows: TGTGCCAGCAGCCCGACCAGGGGCGGTGGAAACACCATATATTTT.

The chain employs TRBV5-1 and TRBJ1-1; D gene unclear. The ends were cut back, 0 bases at V and 2 bases at J, with 11 bases in the middle. The germline V gene encodes CDR1 SGHRS and CDR2 YFSETQ. The CDR3 is made up of 15 amino acids. Here the CDR3 DNA reads TGCGCCAGCAGCTTGGGAGGTATTGGAAACACTGAAGCTTTCTTT. Its protein product is CASSLGGIGNTEAFF.

V and J are TRBV9 and TRBJ1-2; 8 bases match TRBD1. With V trimmed by 6 bases and J by 11 bases, 12 bases remained unmatched. CDR1 is SGDLS, CDR2 YYNGEE, per germline. The CDR3 sequence is 13 residues long. DNA for the CDR3: TGTGCCAGCACCCTAGGACAGGGAGTAGGGTACACCTTC. The encoded protein is CASTLGQGVGYTF.

On this clone: The identical CDR3 is also encoded by other nucleotide sequences in the sample. This chain uses TRBV19 with TRBJ2-5; 11 bases are shared with TRBD1. Germline-derived CDR1 and CDR2 are LNHDA and SQIVND (reference sequence). This CDR3 contains 15 residues. The trim removed 6 bases at V and 5 bases at J, leaving 8 bases unmatched. The CDR3 loop is CASSRTGGGRETQYF. CDR3 nucleotide sequence: TGTGCCAGTAGCCGGACAGGGGGCGGAAGGGAGACCCAGTACTTC.